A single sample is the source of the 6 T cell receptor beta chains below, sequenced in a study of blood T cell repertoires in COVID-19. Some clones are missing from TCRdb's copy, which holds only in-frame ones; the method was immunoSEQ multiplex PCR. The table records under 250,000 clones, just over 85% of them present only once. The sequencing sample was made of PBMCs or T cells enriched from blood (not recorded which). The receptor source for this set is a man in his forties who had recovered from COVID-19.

Here the CDR3 reads CASSTGPGGGYTF. For the CDR3, the DNA is TGTGCCAGCAGCACCGGTCCAGGGGGCGGCTACACCTTC. This sequence joins TRBV7-2 and TRBJ1-2; TRBD1 aligns across 8 bases. This CDR3 has 13 amino acids. Germline values: CDR1 SGHTA, CDR2 FQGNSA. Unmatched junction bases numbered 7, after V lost 5 bases and J lost 8 bases.

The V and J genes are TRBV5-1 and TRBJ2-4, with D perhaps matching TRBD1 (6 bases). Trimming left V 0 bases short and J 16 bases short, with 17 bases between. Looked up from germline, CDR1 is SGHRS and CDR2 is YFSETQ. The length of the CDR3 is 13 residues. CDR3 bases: TGCGCCAGCAGCTTGGGACAGGTTGACCCACTTTACTTC. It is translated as CASSLGQVDPLYF.

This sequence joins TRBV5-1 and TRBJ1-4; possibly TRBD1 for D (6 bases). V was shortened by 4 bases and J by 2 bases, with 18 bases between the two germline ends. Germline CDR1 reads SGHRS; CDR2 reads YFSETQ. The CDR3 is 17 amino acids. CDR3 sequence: CASSLTGISATNEKLFF. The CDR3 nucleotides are TGCGCCAGCAGCCTTACAGGGATATCGGCGACTAATGAAAAACTGTTTTTT. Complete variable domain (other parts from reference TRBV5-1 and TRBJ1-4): KAGVTQTPRYLIKTRGQQVTLSCSPISGHRSVSWYQQTPGQGLQFLFEYFSETQRNKGNFPGRFSGRQFSNSRSEMNVSTLELGDSALYLCASSLTGISATNEKLFFGSGTQLSVL.

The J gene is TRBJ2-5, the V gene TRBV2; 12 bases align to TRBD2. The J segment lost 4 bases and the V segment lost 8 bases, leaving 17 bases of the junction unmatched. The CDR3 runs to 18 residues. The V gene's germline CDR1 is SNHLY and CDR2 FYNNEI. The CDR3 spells CASLIGLAGGRRGETQYF. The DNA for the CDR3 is TGTGCCAGCTTGATTGGTCTAGCGGGAGGGCGGCGGGGAGAGACCCAGTACTTC.

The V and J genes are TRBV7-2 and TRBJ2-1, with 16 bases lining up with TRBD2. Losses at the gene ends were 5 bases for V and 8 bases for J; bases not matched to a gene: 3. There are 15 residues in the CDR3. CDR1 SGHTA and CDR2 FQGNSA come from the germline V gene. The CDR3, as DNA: TGTGCCAGCAGCGGGGGACTAGCGGGAGGGGATGAGCAGTTCTTC. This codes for CASSGGLAGGDEQFF. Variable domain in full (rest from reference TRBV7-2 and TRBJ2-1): GAGVSQSPSNKVTEKGKDVELRCDPISGHTALYWYRQSLGQGLEFLIYFQGNSAPDKSGLPSDRFSAERTGGSVSTLTIQRTQQEDSAVYLCASSGGLAGGDEQFFGPGTRLTVL.

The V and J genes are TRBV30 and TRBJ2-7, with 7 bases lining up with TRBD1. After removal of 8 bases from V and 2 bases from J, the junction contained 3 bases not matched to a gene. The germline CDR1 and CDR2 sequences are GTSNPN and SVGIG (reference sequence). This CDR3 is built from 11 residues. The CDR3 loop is CALQGTYEQYF. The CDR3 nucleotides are TGTGCCCTACAGGGGACCTACGAGCAGTACTTC. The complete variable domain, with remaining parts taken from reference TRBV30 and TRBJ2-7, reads SQTIHQWPATLVQPVGSPLSLECTVEGTSNPNLYWYRQAAGRGLQLLFYSVGIGQISSEVPQNLSASRPQDRQFILSSKKLLLSDSGFYLCALQGTYEQYFGPGTRLTVT.